This T cell receptor (beta chain) was identified during a study of Ad26.COV2.S vaccination and SARS-CoV-2 variants. Regarding treatment: around 19 received Ad26.COV2.S at low or high dose, single or two shots; 5 received placebo; per-sample allocation not given. Samples were taken on day 63 after the first vaccine or placebo injection. Germline V gene data show CDR1 as MDHEN and CDR2 as SYDVKM. CDR3 length: 17 amino acids. After removal of 5 bases from V and 7 bases from J, the junction contained 14 bases not matched to a gene. The assay was immunoSEQ multiplex PCR, and TCRdb's table has in-frame clones only and misses some. The sample has approximately 300,000 clones, roughly 80% seen once.

This receptor was identified in a person between 18 and 59 years old who received the Ad26.COV2.S COVID-19 vaccine or a placebo. The material sequenced was peripheral blood, taken in a trial of Ad26.COV2.S vaccine versus placebo. The chain joins TRBV28 to TRBJ1-4; the match to TRBD1 covers 9 bases. This CDR3 is CASSQSLTGGLGEKLFF. The DNA of the CDR3 is TGTGCCAGCAGTCAAAGCCTTACAGGGGGCTTAGGTGAAAAACTGTTTTTT.